The 30 T cell receptor beta chains listed next were all sequenced from one sample in a study of blood T cell repertoires in COVID-19. Data came from immunoSEQ multiplex PCR; TCRdb stores just in-frame clones and leaves some out. The sample holds fewer than 200,000 clones, 80% to 90% seen once. The specimen was peripheral blood. Receptors originate from a man younger than 35 who had recovered from COVID-19.

V gene TRBV6-2 or TRBV6-3 combines with J gene TRBJ2-7; D might be TRBD2 (6 bases). The CDR3 is made up of 15 amino acids. The V and J ends lost 2 bases and 5 bases respectively, with 16 bases between them. CDR1 MNHEY and CDR2 SVGEGT come from the germline V gene. Here the CDR3 DNA reads TGTGCCAGCAGTTACCCGGCGGAGGGAAGCCACGAGCAGTACTTC. As protein: CASSYPAEGSHEQYF.

The chain recombines TRBV3-1 (or the pseudogene TRBV3-2) with TRBJ2-2; 11 bases agree with TRBD2. Unmatched junction bases numbered 9, after V lost 4 bases and J lost 5 bases. Looked up from germline, CDR1 is LGHDT and CDR2 is YNNKEL (reference sequence). This CDR3 is 17 amino acids long. The CDR3 sequence is CASSPQRLAGGTGELFF. The CDR3 DNA is TGTGCCAGCAGCCCCCAGAGGCTAGCGGGAGGTACCGGGGAGCTGTTTTTT.

This chain connects TRBV28 to TRBJ1-1, with no clear D. Trimming pared 2 bases from V and 5 bases from J, leaving 9 bases between. This CDR3 has 13 residues. Germline V gene sequence: CDR1 MDHEN, CDR2 SYDVKM. CDR3 loop: CASSLRGRTEAFF. The DNA of the CDR3 is TGTGCCAGCAGTTTAAGAGGGCGGACTGAAGCTTTCTTT.

The chain is built from TRBV7-2 and TRBJ2-2; weak D call: TRBD1 (6 bases). The length of the CDR3 is 14 residues. The V end was cut by 5 bases, the J end by 11 bases, with 18 bases between. Germline assignment: CDR1 SGHTA and CDR2 FQGNSA. The CDR3 region is CASSRDTYLVELFF. The DNA for the CDR3 is TGTGCCAGCAGCCGGGACACCTATCTCGTCGAGCTGTTTTTT.

V and J are TRBV5-4 and TRBJ1-2; 9 positions match TRBD1. In germline, CDR1 is SGHNT, CDR2 YYREEE (reference sequence). The trim removed 4 bases at V and 8 bases at J, leaving 6 bases unmatched. This CDR3 spans 13 amino acids. The CDR3 reads CASSPDRGVGYTF. The CDR3 bases are TGTGCCAGCAGCCCGGACAGGGGTGTGGGCTACACCTTC. Drawing the rest from reference TRBV5-4 and TRBJ1-2, the complete variable domain is ETGVTQSPTHLIKTRGQQVTLRCSSQSGHNTVSWYQQALGQGPQFIFQYYREEENGRGNFPPRFSGLQFPNYSSELNVNALELDDSALYLCASSPDRGVGYTFGSGTRLTVV.

V is TRBV6-5 and J is TRBJ2-1, with a possible D match to TRBD1 (6 bases). Per germline, CDR1 MNHEY and CDR2 SVGAGI. This CDR3 contains 14 residues. Trimming removed 5 bases from V and 0 bases from J, with 8 bases in between. As DNA, the CDR3 is TGTGCCAGCAGTCGGACAGCCTCCTACAATGAGCAGTTCTTC. It codes for CASSRTASYNEQFF.

This chain joins TRBV7-2 and TRBJ1-3; D is unresolved. Germline V gene sequence: CDR1 SGHTA, CDR2 FQGNSA. The ends were cut back, 1 base at V and 5 bases at J, with 15 bases in the middle. The CDR3 totals 16 residues. The CDR3 reads CASSLDWGRERNTIYF. DNA for the CDR3: TGTGCCAGCAGCTTAGATTGGGGTCGGGAGAGAAACACCATATATTTT.

The chain joins TRBV4-3 to TRBJ1-1, with D possibly TRBD1 on 5 matching bases. Germline V gene sequence: CDR1 LGHNA, CDR2 YSLEER. This CDR3 has 15 amino acids. V lost 4 bases, J lost 4 bases, and 16 bases lay in between. DNA for the CDR3: TGCGCCAGCAGCCTCAGCGGGGGATCGAGCACTGAAGCTTTCTTT. Translating gives CASSLSGGSSTEAFF.

The chain combines TRBV19 with TRBJ1-5; TRBD1 aligns across 7 bases. Germline CDR1 reads LNHDA; CDR2 reads SQIVND (reference sequence). CDR3 length equals 14 residues. The V gene end was trimmed by 5 bases and the J gene end by 5 bases; junction bases not matched to a gene: 6. CDR3 amino acids: CASSPRQGDQPQHF. The CDR3 DNA sequence: TGTGCCAGTAGTCCCCGACAGGGAGATCAGCCCCAGCATTTT.

The rearrangement joins TRBV28 to TRBJ2-1, with D possibly being TRBD1 (6 bases). Trimming pared 7 bases from V and 3 bases from J, leaving 10 bases between. The CDR3 is made up of 13 amino acids. CDR1 is MDHEN and CDR2 is SYDVKM in the germline V gene. The CDR3 region is CASTGQNYNEQFF. For the CDR3, the DNA is TGTGCCAGCACCGGACAGAACTACAATGAGCAGTTCTTC.

This chain joins TRBV10-2 and TRBJ2-7; 11 bases are shared with TRBD2. The V gene's germline CDR1 is WSHSY and CDR2 SAAADI. The V gene end was trimmed by 6 bases and the J gene end by 2 bases; junction bases not matched to a gene: 3. CDR3 size: 14 residues. The CDR3 region has the DNA TGCGCCAGCAGAGAACTAGCGGGAGCCTACGAGCAGTACTTC. Translation: CASRELAGAYEQYF.

This rearrangement joins TRBV5-6 to TRBJ2-5; tentative D call: TRBD1 (5 bases). This CDR3 contains 16 residues. CDR1 is SGHDT and CDR2 is YYEEEE in the germline V gene. The V end lost 3 bases, the J end lost 2 bases, and 17 bases lay between the germline ends. CDR3 sequence: CASSSTAARVQETQYF. The CDR3 DNA reads as TGTGCCAGCAGCTCGACAGCCGCTAGGGTACAAGAGACCCAGTACTTC.

In the case of this clone: At the DNA level, this CDR3 is encoded by other sequences in the same sample as well. The chain uses TRBV28 and TRBJ1-5; 7 bases are a match to TRBD1. Trimming removed 6 bases from V and 4 bases from J; junction bases left unmatched: 3. CDR1 is MDHEN, CDR2 SYDVKM, per germline. This CDR3 region has 13 residues. Here the CDR3 DNA reads TGTGCCAGCAGGGTACAGGGGAATCAGCCCCAGCATTTT. This encodes CASRVQGNQPQHF.

The V call is TRBV6-2 or TRBV6-3, the J call TRBJ2-7, with 8 nucleotides matching TRBD1. Germline V lookup: CDR1 MNHEY, CDR2 SVGEGT. V was clipped by 4 bases and J by 5 bases; unmatched bases: 10. The CDR3 covers 15 residues. The CDR3 reads CASSSPGTGTHEQYF. The CDR3 bases are TGTGCCAGCAGTTCCCCCGGGACAGGCACGCACGAGCAGTACTTC.

This sequence joins TRBV18 and TRBJ2-3, with a weak D call TRBD1 (5 bases). This CDR3 has 14 residues. CDR1 and CDR2 from the germline V gene are KGHSH and LQKENI. V dropped 3 bases and J dropped 4 bases, with 11 bases sitting between them. CDR3 DNA: TGTGCCAGCTCACCCCAAGGGGTAGCAGATACGCAGTATTTT. Translating it yields CASSPQGVADTQYF. Using reference TRBV18 and TRBJ2-3 for the parts outside the CDR3, the full variable domain is NAGVMQNPRHLVRRRGQEARLRCSPMKGHSHVYWYRQLPEEGLKFMVYLQKENIIDESGMPKERFSAEFPKEGPSILRIQQVVRGDSAAYFCASSPQGVADTQYFGPGTRLTVL.

Here the CDR3 reads CASSQAGLADYNEQFF. CDR3 nucleotide sequence: TGTGCCAGCAGCCAAGCGGGACTAGCGGACTACAATGAGCAGTTCTTC. The rearrangement links TRBV4-2 to TRBJ2-1, with 11 bases aligning to TRBD2. The V segment lost 1 base and the J segment 3 bases; nucleotides outside the gene matches: 2. CDR3 length equals 16 residues. CDR1 LGHNA and CDR2 YNFKEQ come from the germline V gene.

The J gene is TRBJ2-5, the V gene TRBV9; possible D gene TRBD2, 6 bases. Looked up from germline, CDR1 is SGDLS and CDR2 is YYNGEE. V was clipped by 4 bases and J by 5 bases, with 15 bases between them. This CDR3 comprises 14 residues. The CDR3 nucleotides are TGTGCCAGCAGCCCTTGGGGGGAGGCTGAGACCCAGTACTTC. It yields the protein CASSPWGEAETQYF.

The V gene is TRBV5-1, the J gene TRBJ1-1; TRBD1 matches 9 bases. Trimming at V came to 0 bases and at J to 4 bases, leaving 7 bases not matched to a gene. The CDR3 extends over 16 amino acids. Germline CDR1 and CDR2: SGHRS and YFSETQ. The CDR3 loop reads CASSLADRGRTTEAFF. The CDR3 region has the DNA TGCGCCAGCAGCTTGGCAGACAGGGGGAGGACCACTGAAGCTTTCTTT. The full variable domain, in which reference TRBV5-1 and TRBJ1-1 provide the parts outside the CDR3, is KAGVTQTPRYLIKTRGQQVTLSCSPISGHRSVSWYQQTPGQGLQFLFEYFSETQRNKGNFPGRFSGRQFSNSRSEMNVSTLELGDSALYLCASSLADRGRTTEAFFGQGTRLTVV.

V gene TRBV9 combines with J gene TRBJ1-6, with no clear D. V shed 3 bases and J shed 7 bases, with 14 bases lying between them. The CDR3 has 15 amino acids. The germline gives CDR1 SGDLS, CDR2 YYNGEE. In DNA, the CDR3 is TGTGCCAGCAGCGCCCTTGGCGGTGAGAATTCACCCCTCCACTTT. This translates into CASSALGGENSPLHF.

J is TRBJ2-2 and V is TRBV5-4; 10 bases align to TRBD1. This CDR3 is built from 15 residues. Germline CDR1 reads SGHNT; CDR2 reads YYREEE (reference sequence). The ends lost 4 bases at V and 4 bases at J; junction bases unmatched: 4. The CDR3 sequence: CASSRTGGSTGELFF. The CDR3, as DNA: TGTGCCAGCAGCCGGACAGGGGGAAGCACCGGGGAGCTGTTTTTT.

This chain joins TRBV5-4 and TRBJ1-3; TRBD1 is a possible D gene (6 bases). Trimming shortened V by 4 bases and J by 0 bases, and 11 bases separated the two germline ends. Looked up from germline, CDR1 is SGHNT and CDR2 is YYREEE (reference sequence). This CDR3 contains 15 residues. The CDR3 protein is CASSQTGFSGNTIYF. The CDR3 DNA reads TGTGCCAGCAGCCAAACAGGGTTCTCTGGAAACACCATATATTTT.

The CDR3 DNA reads TGTGCCACCAGCAGTAACAGCGGGAGAGTCTCAGATACGCAGTATTTT. It encodes CATSSNSGRVSDTQYF. This chain links TRBV15 with TRBJ2-3; 8 bases match TRBD2. Germline assignment: CDR1 LNHNV and CDR2 YYDKDF (reference sequence). J was trimmed by 4 bases and V by 3 bases; bases with no gene match: 9. The CDR3 consists of 16 residues.

In its sample, this clone was seen a few times. The rearrangement uses TRBV5-4 and TRBJ1-2; TRBD1 matches at 7 bases. Germline-derived CDR1 and CDR2 are SGHNT and YYREEE (reference sequence). V lost 4 bases and J lost 0; bases outside the gene matches: 0. The CDR3 is 13 residues long. The CDR3 DNA sequence: TGTGCCAGCAGCGACAGGGCTAACTATGGCTACACCTTC. Its translation: CASSDRANYGYTF.

This clone was found once. The chain has TRBV29-1 and TRBJ2-7; 8 positions match TRBD1. CDR1 SQVTM and CDR2 ANQGSEA come from the germline V gene. J lost 1 base, V lost 3 bases, and 5 bases had no gene match. The length of the CDR3 is 14 residues. The CDR3: CSVETGDGSYEQYF. The CDR3 DNA sequence: TGCAGCGTTGAGACAGGGGACGGGTCCTACGAGCAGTACTTC.

The chain recombines TRBV10-2 with TRBJ2-1; TRBD2 matches 12 bases. CDR1 WSHSY and CDR2 SAAADI come from the germline V gene. The V segment lost 6 bases and the J segment 16 bases; nucleotides outside the gene matches: 13. The CDR3 is 14 amino acids. The CDR3 reads CASSGLAGNSGGFF. Here the CDR3 DNA reads TGCGCCAGCAGCGGACTAGCGGGGAACTCCGGTGGCTTCTTC.

The V and J genes are TRBV5-1 and TRBJ2-5, with 10 positions matching TRBD2. CDR1 SGHRS and CDR2 YFSETQ come from the germline V gene. The V gene end was trimmed by 0 bases and the J gene end by 5 bases; junction bases not matched to a gene: 7. This CDR3 is 16 amino acids long. The CDR3 DNA reads TGCGCCAGCAGCTTGGAGGCTAGCGGGAGCGGGGAGACCCAGTACTTC. Protein: CASSLEASGSGETQYF.

This clone has just a few counts. This chain joins TRBV5-1 and TRBJ1-2, with 8 nucleotides matching TRBD1. The germline V gene encodes CDR1 SGHRS and CDR2 YFSETQ. This CDR3 has 18 amino acids. The junction had 16 bases not matched to a gene; V was cut back by 4 bases and J by 2 bases. CDR3 coding DNA: TGCGCCAGCAGCCCTATGTCAGGGGGCTCCGGGGAGAACTATGGCTACACCTTC. Translated, it gives CASSPMSGGSGENYGYTF.

The chain links TRBV5-1 to TRBJ1-1; D might be TRBD1 (6 bases). V was clipped by 4 bases and J by 12 bases, with 13 bases between them. This CDR3 is 11 amino acids long. From germline, CDR1 is SGHRS and CDR2 YFSETQ. CDR3 protein: CASSGAGESFF. CDR3 nucleotide sequence: TGCGCCAGCAGCGGGGCAGGGGAATCTTTCTTT. Looking up the rest from reference TRBV5-1 and TRBJ1-1 gives the full variable domain: KAGVTQTPRYLIKTRGQQVTLSCSPISGHRSVSWYQQTPGQGLQFLFEYFSETQRNKGNFPGRFSGRQFSNSRSEMNVSTLELGDSALYLCASSGAGESFFGQGTRLTVV.

The chain has TRBV11-2 and TRBJ1-4; 8 nucleotides line up with TRBD1. The germline V gene has CDR1 SGHAT and CDR2 FQNNGV. This CDR3 has 13 residues. Trimming cost V 5 bases and J 8 bases; bases outside gene matches: 4. The CDR3 sequence is CASSPGQGEKLFF. The CDR3 DNA follows: TGTGCCAGCAGCCCCGGACAGGGAGAAAAACTGTTTTTT. Drawing the rest from reference TRBV11-2 and TRBJ1-4, the complete variable domain is EAGVAQSPRYKIIEKRQSVAFWCNPISGHATLYWYQQILGQGPKLLIQFQNNGVVDDSQLPKDRFSAERLKGVDSTLKIQPAKLEDSAVYLCASSPGQGEKLFFGSGTQLSVL.

The chain has TRBV27 and TRBJ2-1, with D possibly TRBD1 on 6 matching bases. Germline CDR1 MNHEY, CDR2 SMNVEV (reference sequence). The CDR3 runs to 12 residues. The germline V and J ends were trimmed by 3 bases and 9 bases, with 9 bases remaining between them. CDR3: CASSFRGGEQFF. CDR3 bases: TGTGCCAGCAGTTTCCGAGGGGGTGAGCAGTTCTTC.